The 7 T cell receptor beta chains below all came from one sample that was sequenced in a study of blood T cell repertoires in COVID-19. The method was immunoSEQ multiplex PCR; TCRdb's version includes in-frame clones alone and lacks a portion of them. This repertoire shows around 49,000 clones, around four fifths found once; its top ten account for around 2.8%. The material sequenced was peripheral blood. These receptors were obtained from a woman between 55 and 75 years old with acute or convalescent COVID-19.

The chain joins TRBV10-1 to TRBJ1-2, with 8 positions matching TRBD1. The trim removed 4 bases at V and 4 bases at J, leaving 2 bases unmatched. This CDR3 is built from 13 residues. CDR1 and CDR2 from the germline V gene are WNHNN and SYGVQD (reference sequence). DNA for the CDR3: TGCGCCAGCAGTGGGGACAGGTTCTATGGCTACACCTTC. Translating it yields CASSGDRFYGYTF.

J is TRBJ2-1 and V is TRBV5-1; D might be TRBD2 (6 bases). The CDR3 consists of 16 residues. Germline V lookup: CDR1 SGHRS, CDR2 YFSETQ. Between the trimmed V and J ends, which lost 0 bases and 0 bases, there was a span of 10 bases. As DNA, the CDR3 is TGCGCCAGCAGCTTGGTTTCCGGGAGCTCCTACAATGAGCAGTTCTTC. Its protein product is CASSLVSGSSYNEQFF.

V gene TRBV28 combines with J gene TRBJ1-2; a weak D match, TRBD1 (5 bases). Trimming shortened V by 4 bases and J by 4 bases, and 7 bases separated the two germline ends. The germline V gene encodes CDR1 MDHEN and CDR2 SYDVKM. This CDR3 comprises 12 residues. Written as DNA, the CDR3 is TGTGCCAGCAGTTCGGACATCTATGGCTACACCTTC. Amino acids: CASSSDIYGYTF.

In its sample, this clone was seen a few times. The rearrangement uses TRBV11-3 and TRBJ2-7; D is unclear. Trimming removed 4 bases from V and 2 bases from J, with 12 bases in between. Germline V lookup: CDR1 SGHNT, CDR2 YENEEA. The CDR3 extends over 14 amino acids. CDR3: CASSSFDKPYEQYF. The CDR3 DNA reads as TGTGCCAGCAGCTCCTTTGACAAACCCTACGAGCAGTACTTC.

The gene calls are TRBV28 and TRBJ1-1; D is possibly TRBD1 (5 bases). The CDR3 runs to 13 residues. The germline CDR1 and CDR2 sequences are MDHEN and SYDVKM. V shed 3 bases and J shed 7 bases, with 12 bases lying between them. CDR3 DNA sequence: TGTGCCAGCAGTTTCTGGTCAGGGAATGAAGCTTTCTTT. Residues: CASSFWSGNEAFF. The variable domain in full, completed from reference TRBV28 and TRBJ1-1, reads DVKVTQSSRYLVKRTGEKVFLECVQDMDHENMFWYRQDPGLGLRLIYFSYDVKMKEKGDIPEGYSVSREKKERFSLILESASTNQTSMYLCASSFWSGNEAFFGQGTRLTVV.

V gene TRBV6-1 combines with J gene TRBJ2-7; 11 positions match TRBD1. Trimming at V came to 0 bases and at J to 3 bases, leaving 1 base not matched to a gene. The CDR3 sequence is 15 residues long. Germline V gives CDR1 MNHNS, CDR2 SASEGT. CDR3 in amino acids: CASSEAGTGGYEQYF. As DNA, the CDR3 is TGTGCCAGCAGTGAAGCTGGGACAGGGGGCTACGAGCAGTACTTC.

This clone was recorded once. This chain joins TRBV24-1 and TRBJ2-2, with TRBD1 identical over 8 bases. In germline, CDR1 is KGHDR, CDR2 SFDVKD. This CDR3 is 15 amino acids long. Trimming cost V 9 bases and J 4 bases; bases outside gene matches: 9. DNA for the CDR3: TGTGCCACCGGGGACAGGTTAGGGGGCACCGGGGAGCTGTTTTTT. This codes for CATGDRLGGTGELFF.